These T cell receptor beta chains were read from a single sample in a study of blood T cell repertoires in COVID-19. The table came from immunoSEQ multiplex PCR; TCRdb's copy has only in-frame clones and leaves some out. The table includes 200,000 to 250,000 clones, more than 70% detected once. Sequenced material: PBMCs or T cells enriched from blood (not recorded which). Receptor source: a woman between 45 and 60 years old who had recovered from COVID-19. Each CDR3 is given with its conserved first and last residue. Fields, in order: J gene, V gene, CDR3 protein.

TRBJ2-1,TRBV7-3,CASSLWSSGRADEQFF
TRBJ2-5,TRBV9,CASSVAVSERGFGETQYF
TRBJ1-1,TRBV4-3,CASSQEYGTEAFF
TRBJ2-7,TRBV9,CASSVEPGSYEQYF
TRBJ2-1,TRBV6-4,CASSGGAGGNNEQFF
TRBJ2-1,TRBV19,CASSFQGTGYNEQFF
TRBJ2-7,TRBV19,CATQAEPYEQYF
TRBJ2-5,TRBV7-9,CASSNRGGTETQYF
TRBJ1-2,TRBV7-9,CASSFLQPTGYTF
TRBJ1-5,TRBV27,CASRGTGDFQPQHF
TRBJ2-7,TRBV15,CATSRAYIRASGGLEQYF
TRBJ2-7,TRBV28,CASRISSGSGYEQYF
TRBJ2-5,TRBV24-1,CATSDARLAGIQETQYF
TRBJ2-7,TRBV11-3,CASSLQGADEQYF
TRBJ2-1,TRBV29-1,CSVTTSGRSYNEQFF
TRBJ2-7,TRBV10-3,CASSDFYEQYF
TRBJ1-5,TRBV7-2,CASSVRGRGMRNQPQHF
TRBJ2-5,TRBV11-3,CASSSRTSGGLETQYF
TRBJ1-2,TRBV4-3,CASSQEVLDYGYTF
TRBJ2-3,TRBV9,CASSVEAGRTDTQYF
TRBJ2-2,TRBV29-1,CSVKTGLHTGELFF
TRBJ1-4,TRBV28,CATRTGGANEKLFF
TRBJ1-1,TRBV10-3,CAISAPGQKAFF
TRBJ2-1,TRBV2,CASSPSRGPYNEQFF
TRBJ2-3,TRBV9,CASSLGLAGAVDTQYF
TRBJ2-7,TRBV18,CASSPERGPYEQYF
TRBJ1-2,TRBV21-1,CASSPHHRARQGHGYTF
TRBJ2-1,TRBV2,CASRRGLPINEQFF
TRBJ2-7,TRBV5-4,CASSPGGLAGGYEYF
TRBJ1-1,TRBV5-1,CASRQGSTMNTEAFF